Listed below are T cell receptor beta chains from one sample, sequenced in a study of T cells in Graves' hyperthyroidism and ophthalmopathy. TCRdb re-called the multiplex PCR reads with MiXCR, one entry per CDR3 protein. The table shows around 210,000 distinct CDR3 sequences, with roughly a sixth occurring only once. The sample taken for sequencing was blood. All receptors derive from a woman between 50 and 59 years old with Graves' hyperthyroidism. The CDR3 runs from the conserved cysteine through the conserved F or W. Fields, in order: clone size, D gene, V gene, J gene, CDR3 protein, CDR3 DNA. D genes are given only for firm matches. Rows may omit the clone size; those that give it use once, few, many or a size class.

size: few; D: .; V: TRBV6-1; J: TRBJ2-2; CDR3: CASSRQGTGTGELFF; DNA: TGTGCCAGCAGCCGGCAGGGAACGGGCACCGGGGAGCTGTTTTTT
size: many; D: .; V: TRBV7-8; J: TRBJ2-3; CDR3: CASSLKRGPRGDTQYF; DNA: TGTGCCAGCAGCTTAAAGCGCGGACCTAGGGGAGATACGCAGTATTTT
size: .; D: TRBD1; V: TRBV4-1; J: TRBJ2-1; CDR3: CASSQVGTGGNEQSF; DNA: TGCGCCAGCAGCCAAGTTGGGACAGGGGGGAATGAGCAGTCCTTC
size: many; D: .; V: TRBV28; J: TRBJ2-7; CDR3: CASSSSKSRAAYEQYF; DNA: TGTGCCAGCAGTTCATCGAAAAGTCGGGCAGCCTACGAGCAGTACTTC
size: .; D: TRBD1; V: TRBV11-2; J: TRBJ1-2; CDR3: CASSSTGKVSGGYTF; DNA: TGTGCCAGCAGCTCGACAGGGAAGGTGTCGGGAGGCTACACCTTC
size: .; D: .; V: TRBV19; J: TRBJ2-1; CDR3: CASSTRQEQFF; DNA: TGTGCCAGTAGTACGCGACAGGAGCAGTTCTTC
size: many; D: .; V: TRBV10-2; J: TRBJ2-1; CDR3: CASSESILAIGYNEQFF; DNA: TGCGCCAGCAGTGAGTCAATCCTAGCGATCGGTTACAATGAGCAGTTCTTC
size: many; D: TRBD1; V: TRBV28; J: TRBJ1-5; CDR3: CASSLAGRGTDQPQHF; DNA: TGTGCCAGCAGTTTAGCGGGCAGGGGGACGGATCAGCCCCAGCATTTT
size: .; D: .; V: TRBV27; J: TRBJ2-2; CDR3: CARRSSATNTGELFF; DNA: TGTGCCCGCAGATCCTCGGCGACGAACACCGGGGAGCTGTTTTTT
size: many; D: .; V: TRBV12-3/TRBV12-4; J: TRBJ2-2; CDR3: CASSLAGVRGELFF; DNA: TGTGCCAGCAGTCTCGCAGGGGTGCGCGGGGAGCTGTTTTTT
size: many; D: TRBD1; V: TRBV10-3; J: TRBJ1-4; CDR3: CAISNGQDSTNEKLFF; DNA: TGTGCCATCAGTAACGGACAGGACTCAACTAATGAAAAACTGTTTTTT